This T cell receptor (beta chain) was found in a study of identical twins. The V gene end was trimmed by 3 bases and the J gene end by 3 bases; junction bases not matched to a gene: 4. CDR1 is DFQATT, CDR2 SNEGSKA, per germline (reference sequence). The CDR3 sequence is 15 residues long. Unique molecular identifiers were present on the cDNA, which also gained a universal primer site by template switching. Each CDR3 protein gets one entry after TCRdb re-called the 5' RACE reads with MiXCR. The table lists more than 650,000 distinct CDR3 sequences, around 6% of them singletons. The TCR sequence derives from a young man in good health. Sequencing used naive T cells sorted from blood. The chain has TRBV20-1 and TRBJ2-1; 11 bases align to TRBD2. The CDR3 reads CSASPLAGGYNEQFF. CDR3 sequence (DNA): TGCAGTGCTAGCCCCCTAGCGGGGGGCTACAATGAGCAGTTCTTC.